The 18 T cell receptor beta chains presented below share a single source sample, sequenced in a study of OX40 agonist ivuxolimab in advanced cancers. Method: immunoSEQ multiplex PCR; TCRdb's copy keeps in-frame clones and lacks some. This sample has 55,000 to 65,000 clones, with 75% to 95% found just once. The starting material was CD4+ or CD8+ T cells sorted from blood, obtained in a trial of the OX40 agonist ivuxolimab. The receptor source for this set is an adult with an advanced solid tumor such as melanoma, head and neck, liver or kidney cancer.

The gene calls are TRBV6-6 and TRBJ1-2, with a tentative D call TRBD1 (5 bases). The CDR3 has 14 amino acids. Germline V gene data show CDR1 as MNHNY and CDR2 as SVGAGI (reference sequence). The V end lost 2 bases, the J end lost 3 bases, and 10 bases lay between the germline ends. The CDR3 spells CASSYGEGDYGYTF. DNA for the CDR3: TGTGCCAGCAGTTACGGGGAAGGGGACTATGGCTACACCTTC.

The V and J genes are TRBV30 and TRBJ2-2; a weak D match, TRBD1 (6 bases). With 6 bases removed from V and 2 bases from J, the gap between germline ends came to 16 bases. The CDR3 has 15 residues. Germline loops: CDR1 GTSNPN, CDR2 SVGIG (reference sequence). CDR3 residues: CACHPTGRNTGELFF. CDR3 DNA: TGTGCCTGCCACCCTACAGGGCGTAACACCGGGGAGCTGTTTTTT.

CDR3 sequence reads: CASSLQGVSTYEQYF. The CDR3 DNA sequence: TGTGCCAGCAGCTTACAAGGGGTTTCTACCTACGAGCAGTACTTC. This rearrangement joins TRBV7-8 to TRBJ2-7; D might be TRBD1 (5 bases). The germline V and J ends were trimmed by 2 bases and 2 bases, with 13 bases remaining between them. CDR3 length: 15 residues. Germline assignment: CDR1 SGHVS and CDR2 FQNEAQ.

The rearrangement links TRBV14 to TRBJ2-1; 8 positions agree with TRBD2. V lost 4 bases to trimming and J lost 7 bases; unmatched junction nucleotides: 18. In germline, CDR1 is SGHDN, CDR2 FVKESK. The CDR3 has 18 amino acids. CDR3: CASSLTPPTAGAPNEQFF. The CDR3 bases are TGTGCCAGCAGCCTTACGCCCCCCACAGCGGGGGCCCCTAATGAGCAGTTCTTC.

This clone was detected once. The chain employs TRBV5-1 and TRBJ2-7; 9 nucleotides match TRBD1. V lost 3 bases to trimming and J lost 5 bases; unmatched junction nucleotides: 9. The CDR3 has 15 residues. Germline loops: CDR1 SGHRS, CDR2 YFSETQ. CDR3 residues: CASSSTGGAGNEQYF. The CDR3 region has the DNA TGCGCCAGCAGCTCCACAGGGGGCGCTGGGAACGAGCAGTACTTC. The full variable domain, in which reference TRBV5-1 and TRBJ2-7 provide the parts outside the CDR3, is KAGVTQTPRYLIKTRGQQVTLSCSPISGHRSVSWYQQTPGQGLQFLFEYFSETQRNKGNFPGRFSGRQFSNSRSEMNVSTLELGDSALYLCASSSTGGAGNEQYFGPGTRLTVT.

The chain joins TRBV7-2 to TRBJ2-3, with a tentative D call TRBD1 (6 bases). The CDR3 has 15 residues. Trimming took off 1 base at V and 1 base at J, with 9 bases between the two ends. Germline V lookup: CDR1 SGHTA, CDR2 FQGNSA. This CDR3 reads CASSLGGQGTDTQYF. The CDR3 DNA sequence: TGTGCCAGCAGCTTAGGGGGGCAGGGCACAGATACGCAGTATTTT.

This sequence joins TRBV5-6 and TRBJ1-5, with TRBD1 matching 7 bases. Germline trimming cut 0 bases from V and 6 bases from J; bases unmatched to any gene: 6. CDR1 and CDR2 from the germline V gene are SGHDT and YYEEEE. This CDR3 comprises 15 residues. The CDR3 DNA sequence: TGTGCCAGCAGCTTGGAAGGTCAGGGGGTTCAGCCCCAGCATTTT. Amino acids: CASSLEGQGVQPQHF.

V usage is TRBV29-1 and J usage is TRBJ1-4; the match to TRBD1 covers 7 bases. V was pared by 7 bases and J by 3 bases, with 5 bases of the junction left unmatched. The CDR3 has 13 amino acids. Germline V gene lookup returns CDR1 SQVTM and CDR2 ANQGSEA. This CDR3 reads CSAEGAPNEKLFF. CDR3 sequence (DNA): TGCAGCGCTGAGGGGGCGCCTAATGAAAAACTGTTTTTT.

This chain uses TRBV4-3 with TRBJ2-3, with TRBD2 matching 10 bases. The CDR3 consists of 15 residues. Unmatched junction bases numbered 7, after V lost 6 bases and J lost 4 bases. Germline V gene sequence: CDR1 LGHNA, CDR2 YSLEER. The CDR3 sequence is CASRASGSRADTQYF. The CDR3 DNA sequence: TGCGCCAGCAGAGCTAGCGGGAGTAGGGCAGATACGCAGTATTTT.

V usage is TRBV5-1 and J usage is TRBJ2-7, with a tentative D call TRBD2 (5 bases). The germline V gene encodes CDR1 SGHRS and CDR2 YFSETQ. The length of the CDR3 is 15 residues. Deletions cut 4 bases from V and 2 bases from J, with 16 bases between. The CDR3 sequence is CASSHSPGSTYEQYF. In DNA, the CDR3 is TGCGCCAGCAGCCATTCACCGGGATCCACCTACGAGCAGTACTTC.

This clone was detected only a few times. The chain is built from TRBV19 and TRBJ2-7; tentative D call: TRBD2 (5 bases). The CDR3 is 13 amino acids. Germline V lookup: CDR1 LNHDA, CDR2 SQIVND (reference sequence). Trimming left V 2 bases short and J 3 bases short, with 8 bases between. In DNA, the CDR3 is TGTGCCAGTAGTATACAGACTAACTACGAGCAGTACTTC. Translating it yields CASSIQTNYEQYF. The full variable domain, in which reference TRBV19 and TRBJ2-7 provide the parts outside the CDR3, is DGGITQSPKYLFRKEGQNVTLSCEQNLNHDAMYWYRQDPGQGLRLIYYSQIVNDFQKGDIAEGYSVSREKKESFPLTVTSAQKNPTAFYLCASSIQTNYEQYFGPGTRLTVT.

V usage is TRBV28 and J usage is TRBJ2-1; 9 bases are a match to TRBD2. V shed 6 bases and J 1 base; nucleotides not matched to a gene: 1. CDR3 length equals 14 residues. Germline lookup yields CDR1 MDHEN and CDR2 SYDVKM. CDR3 bases: TGTGCCAGCAGGCGGGGGGGGTCCTACAATGAGCAGTTCTTC. Amino acids: CASRRGGSYNEQFF.

This rearrangement joins TRBV11-3 to TRBJ2-2; D is ambiguous. Trimming shortened V by 5 bases and J by 6 bases, and 13 bases separated the two germline ends. The CDR3 is 14 amino acids. Germline CDR1 and CDR2: SGHNT and YENEEA. The CDR3 reads CASSPDPTPGELFF. The CDR3 DNA reads TGTGCCAGCAGCCCAGACCCGACGCCCGGGGAGCTGTTTTTT.

This clone was seen a few times. V is TRBV9 and J is TRBJ1-2, with a tentative D call TRBD1 (6 bases). Between the trimmed V and J ends, which lost 3 bases and 2 bases, there was a span of 20 bases. This CDR3 is built from 17 residues. CDR1 and CDR2 from the germline V gene are SGDLS and YYNGEE. The CDR3, as DNA: TGTGCCAGCAGCGCCGGTTCGGCAGGGGCGTTCAACTATGGCTACACCTTC. It yields the protein CASSAGSAGAFNYGYTF.

The chain uses TRBV7-6 and TRBJ2-5; TRBD1 might be the D (5 bases). CDR3 size: 15 residues. The germline V gene encodes CDR1 SGHVS and CDR2 FNYEAQ. Deletions cut 1 base from V and 2 bases from J, with 11 bases between. Here the CDR3 reads CASSLVQTDQETQYF. CDR3 nucleotide sequence: TGTGCCAGCAGCTTAGTTCAGACAGATCAAGAGACCCAGTACTTC.

The V and J genes are TRBV28 and TRBJ2-2; 9 nucleotides line up with TRBD2. CDR1 is MDHEN and CDR2 is SYDVKM in the germline V gene. The CDR3 loop spans 15 amino acids. J gave up 3 bases and V 3 bases, and 2 bases lay outside the gene matches. The CDR3 DNA sequence: TGTGCCAGCAGTTTTAGCGGGAGATACACCGGGGAGCTGTTTTTT. It yields the protein CASSFSGRYTGELFF.

J is TRBJ1-4 and V is TRBV30; perhaps TRBD1 as D (6 bases). V lost 2 bases, J lost 8 bases, and 9 bases lay in between. Germline lookup yields CDR1 GTSNPN and CDR2 SVGIG (reference sequence). There are 12 residues in the CDR3. CDR3 residues: CAWSRGVEKLFF. The CDR3 DNA reads TGTGCCTGGAGTAGGGGGGTCGAAAAACTGTTTTTT.

The V call is TRBV7-2, the J call TRBJ1-3; D gene unclear. Germline V gene lookup returns CDR1 SGHTA and CDR2 FQGNSA. V lost 5 bases and J lost 0, with 11 bases in between. This CDR3 spans 15 amino acids. CDR3 nucleotide sequence: TGTGCCAGCAGCGCTCAGATGGGCTCTGGAAACACCATATATTTT. Translated: CASSAQMGSGNTIYF. The full variable domain, its missing parts supplied by reference TRBV7-2 and TRBJ1-3, is GAGVSQSPSNKVTEKGKDVELRCDPISGHTALYWYRQSLGQGLEFLIYFQGNSAPDKSGLPSDRFSAERTGGSVSTLTIQRTQQEDSAVYLCASSAQMGSGNTIYFGEGSWLTVV.